The 2 T cell receptor beta chains listed next were all sequenced from one sample in a study of STAT5B mutations in CD4+ large granular lymphocyte leukemia. The assay was immunoSEQ multiplex PCR, and TCRdb's table has in-frame clones only and misses some. The sample lists 15,000 to 25,000 clones; 65% to 85% were seen once. The material sequenced was CD4+ T cells from blood buffy coats. These receptors were obtained from a human donor in good health.

This rearrangement joins TRBV6-5 to TRBJ2-1, with 7 bases matching TRBD2. This CDR3 comprises 15 residues. V was pared by 6 bases and J by 6 bases, with 11 bases of the junction left unmatched. CDR1 is MNHEY and CDR2 is SVGAGI in the germline V gene. The CDR3 DNA follows: TGTGCCAGCAGCCGACGGGGGAGGGGTTTCAATGAGCAGTTCTTC. Amino acid sequence: CASSRRGRGFNEQFF.

This chain links TRBV6-1 with TRBJ2-7; D is ambiguous. The CDR3 is 13 amino acids. V was cut by 1 base and J by 2 bases, with 6 bases left in between. CDR1 MNHNS and CDR2 SASEGT come from the germline V gene. As DNA, the CDR3 is TGTGCCAGCAGTGAAGGCAATACCTACGAGCAGTACTTC. Protein sequence: CASSEGNTYEQYF.